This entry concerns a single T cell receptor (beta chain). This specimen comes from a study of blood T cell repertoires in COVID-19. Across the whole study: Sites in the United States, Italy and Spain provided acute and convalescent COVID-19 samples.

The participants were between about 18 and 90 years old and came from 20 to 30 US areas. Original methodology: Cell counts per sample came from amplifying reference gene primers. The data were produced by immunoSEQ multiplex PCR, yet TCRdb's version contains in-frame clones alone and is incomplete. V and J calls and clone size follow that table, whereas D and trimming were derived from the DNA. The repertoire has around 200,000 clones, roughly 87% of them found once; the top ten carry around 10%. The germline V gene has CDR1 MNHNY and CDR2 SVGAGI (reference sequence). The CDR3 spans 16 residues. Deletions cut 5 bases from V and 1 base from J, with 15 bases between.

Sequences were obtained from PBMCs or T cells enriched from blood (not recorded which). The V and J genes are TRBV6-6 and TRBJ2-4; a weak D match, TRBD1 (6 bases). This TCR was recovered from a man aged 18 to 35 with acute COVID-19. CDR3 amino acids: CASSTGQTTAKNIQYF. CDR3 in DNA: TGTGCCAGCAGTACCGGACAGACAACTGCCAAAAACATTCAGTACTTC.